A selection of T cell receptor beta chains follows, all from one sample in a study of T-cell reconstitution after alpha-beta-depleted transplantation in children. TCRdb fed the PCR reads into MiXCR, producing one record per CDR3 protein. Of 600,000 to 800,000 distinct CDR3 sequences detected, about an eighth appear once; the ten largest clones hold 0.79%. The source material was PBMCs, sampled before TCRalphabeta/CD19-depleted stem cell transplant. These receptors were obtained from a girl aged 2 to 9 with congenital amegakaryocytic thrombocytopenia, due to receive a stem cell transplant. CDR3s include the opening cysteine and the closing phenylalanine or tryptophan. The order of the fields is J gene, V gene, clone size, D gene, CDR3 DNA, CDR3 protein. D genes are given only for firm matches. Only part of the rows carry a size: once, few, many, or a class if the clone is expanded.

>TRBJ2-3|TRBV15|few|-
TGTGCCACCAGCAGAGACTCTTCGAGATTTGCGGGAGATACGCAGTATTTT
CATSRDSSRFAGDTQYF
>TRBJ2-2|TRBV28|few|-
TGTGCCAGCGAGGCAAACACAGACAACACCGGGGAGCTGTTTTTT
CASEANTDNTGELFF
>TRBJ2-7|TRBV29-1|many|-
TGCAGCGTTGACTGGGTTTGCGCCCCCCTTATCGGCGAGCAGTACTTC
CSVDWVCAPLIGEQYF
>TRBJ1-5|TRBV6-4|-|-
TGTGCCAGCGTGGGGAGGATGTCCCAGCATTTT
CASVGRMSQHF
>TRBJ2-2|TRBV30|few|TRBD2
TGTGCCTGGAGTGAAGGACTAGCGGCAACCGGGGAGCTGTTTTTT
CAWSEGLAATGELFF
>TRBJ2-7|TRBV5-1|many|-
TGCGCCAGCAGCTTAGGCTCCCAGGGAATCTACGAGCAGTACTTC
CASSLGSQGIYEQYF
>TRBJ2-5|TRBV29-1|-|-
TGCAGCGTTCGGGGGAGCGACGAGACCCAGTACTTC
CSVRGSDETQYF
>TRBJ1-6|TRBV20-1|many|TRBD1
TGCAGTGCTAGACCTGGGACAGGGGGTAATTCACCCCTCCACTTT
CSARPGTGGNSPLHF
>TRBJ2-5|TRBV20-1|many|-
TGCAGTGCTATAAGACAAAGGCACGAGACCCAGTACTTC
CSAIRQRHETQYF
>TRBJ2-6|TRBV18|-|-
TGTGCCAGCTCACCGATCATCGGGGCGCGGACTGGGGCCAACGTCCTGACTTTC
CASSPIIGARTGANVLTF
>TRBJ1-5|TRBV7-2|-|-
TGTGCCAGCAGCTTAGAGGGGATGGGCAATCAGCCCCAGCATTTT
CASSLEGMGNQPQHF
>TRBJ2-1|TRBV7-3|many|TRBD2
TGTGCCAGCTCCCACCCCGGGACTAGCGGTGACAATGAGCAGTTCTTC
CASSHPGTSGDNEQFF
>TRBJ2-1|TRBV20-1|many|-
TGCAGTGCTAGGCATAGGAGTGAGCAGTTCTTC
CSARHRSEQFF
>TRBJ1-2|TRBV28|few|-
TGTGCCAGCGGAAGATTAGAGTTTGGCTACACCTTC
CASGRLEFGYTF
>TRBJ1-5|TRBV20-1|-|-
TGCAGTGCGTGGACAGATAGCAATCAGCCCCAGCATTTT
CSAWTDSNQPQHF
>TRBJ2-7|TRBV7-8|-|TRBD2
TGTGCCAGCAGCGCTTCCCCTAGCGGGAGAACCTACGAGCAGTACTTC
CASSASPSGRTYEQYF
>TRBJ1-2|TRBV20-1|-|-
TGCAGTGCTAGGCAACAGGCCAAAGGGCCCTATGGCTACACCTTC
CSARQQAKGPYGYTF
>TRBJ2-3|TRBV29-1|many|-
TGCAGCGTTGAAGGAAACTACCCGGATACGCAGTATTTT
CSVEGNYPDTQYF
>TRBJ1-4|TRBV10-3|-|-
TGTGCCATTGGGCCAACTAATGAAAAACTGTTTTTT
CAIGPTNEKLFF
>TRBJ2-2|TRBV5-1|few|-
TGCGCCAGCAGCTTTGGGATTGGGACCGGGGAGCTGTTTTTT
CASSFGIGTGELFF
>TRBJ1-2|TRBV27|-|TRBD1
TGTGCCAGCAGTTTATCGAGGGGGCGCATCGGATCTGGCTATGGCTACACCTTC
CASSLSRGRIGSGYGYTF
>TRBJ2-3|TRBV20-1|few|-
TGCAGTGCTAGAGATTTAGGAGGGGTGGATACGCAGTATTTT
CSARDLGGVDTQYF
>TRBJ2-1|TRBV20-1|few|-
TGCAGTGCTAGCGACTGGGGTGAGCAGTTCTTC
CSASDWGEQFF
>TRBJ2-2|TRBV5-5|few|TRBD1
TGTGCCAGCAGCTTGGATACTACCGGGACAGGGAAGACCGGGGAGCTGTTTTTT
CASSLDTTGTGKTGELFF
>TRBJ2-2|TRBV7-9|many|-
TGTGCCAGCAGCTTAGGTTGGGAGCTGTTTTTT
CASSLGWELFF
>TRBJ2-1|TRBV29-1|many|TRBD2
TGCAGCGTCCGACTAGCGGGAGTACCCTACAATGAGCAGTTCTTC
CSVRLAGVPYNEQFF
>TRBJ2-1|TRBV6-4|few|-
TGTGCCAGCAGCGCCCTCCAACGGGGGACAGCCACCGATGAGCAGTTCTTC
CASSALQRGTATDEQFF
>TRBJ2-1|TRBV12-3/TRBV12-4|many|-
TGTGCCAGCAGTTTAGACCCCTCGGCAGGTGAGCAGTTCTTC
CASSLDPSAGEQFF
>TRBJ2-1|TRBV20-1|many|TRBD2
TGCAGTGCTAGAGAAGGTGGGGCGGGAGTCTATGAGCAGTTCTTC
CSAREGGAGVYEQFF
>TRBJ2-1|TRBV29-1|many|TRBD2
TGCAGCGTTGCCACTAGCGGAACGTACAATGAGCAGTTCTTC
CSVATSGTYNEQFF
>TRBJ1-2|TRBV6-5|many|TRBD1
TGTGCCAGCAGTCCACTGACAGGGGATAACTATGGCTACACCTTC
CASSPLTGDNYGYTF
>TRBJ1-1|TRBV29-1|many|-
TGCAGCGATGAGGGAGTGAACACTGAAGCTTTCTTT
CSDEGVNTEAFF
>TRBJ1-2|TRBV7-8|many|TRBD1
TGTGCCAGCAGCTTTCCAGGACAGGGAATCTATGGCTACACCTTC
CASSFPGQGIYGYTF
>TRBJ2-1|TRBV7-2|few|TRBD2
TGTGCCAGCAGCCTAGGGGGGACTAGTCTCAATGAGCAGTTCTTC
CASSLGGTSLNEQFF